This TCR beta chain was documented in a study of blood T cell repertoires in COVID-19 (TCRdb year 2020). Turning to the overall study: Samples covering the acute and convalescent phases of COVID-19 were provided by collaborators in the United States, Italy and Spain. The material from the prospective study consisted of cDNA or gDNA derived from T cells, B-cell-depleted T cells, or PBMCs. Deeply sampled blood TCRbeta repertoires from subjects exposed to, actively infected with, or recovered from COVID-19 were included in the dataset. The repertoires were released in a freely available public database intended as a resource for research on the immune response to SARS-CoV-2. The samples were drawn from the first 160 participants of the ongoing ImmuneRACE study and from over a thousand subjects provided by 6 global collaborators. A de-identified subject ID, COVID-19 status, age in years and sex were almost always included in the sample metadata. HLA class I and class II types, where available, came from metadata supplied by the sample provider rather than from assay-based typing.

Of note for this clone: The antigen it recognizes is unknown. There are no base qualities to consult, and no much larger clone falls within one base.

One collaborating source in Seattle enrolled patients during active infection and followed them longitudinally through the course of disease. The collaborating institutions used their own protocols to collect whole blood in K2EDTA tubes. For TCRbeta analysis, collaborator samples were shipped as frozen whole blood, as isolated PBMCs, or as DNA extracted from either sample type. TCRbeta CDR3 regions were amplified from genomic DNA by means of the immunoSEQ Assay, a bias-controlled multiplex PCR. The authors processed their data as follows. Within the assay, amplification of reference gene primers was used to estimate how many nucleated cells each sample contained. Sequence reads were collapsed and filtered to measure the absolute abundance of every unique TCRbeta CDR3 rearrangement. For each sample, productive Simpson clonality was calculated as the square root of Simpson's diversity index over productive rearrangements. TCRdb holds this immuneACCESS table with in-frame rearrangements only. Some clones are missing; in checked studies, unresolved V genes explain under half, and the rest has no known cause. V, J and clone size are taken as reported in that table, and D and trimming were inferred from the DNA itself. The sample table records under 200,000 clones; around 90% of these occur just once. Together, the top ten hold around 4.8% of the sample.

Including the terminal cysteine and phenylalanine, the CDR3 comprises 13 residues. The retained sequence is limited to the CDR3, 39 bases, with the frame set at the first base. V loses 11 bases of germline sequence and J loses 0 bases, and the interval between the two ends is 14 bases. In the germline V gene, CDR1 corresponds to MDHEN and CDR2 to SYDVKM. What the work shows at the level of the full study, not this receptor alone: How much clinical and demographic metadata was included differed by source and by participant, and the metadata was provided uncurated.

The sample taken for sequencing was peripheral blood. The sequence came from a man younger than 35 with COVID-19, enrolled during active disease. In this chain, TRBV28 is recombined with TRBJ2-7; 6 matching bases give a weak D call of TRBD1. The CDR3 is CASWLGASYEQYF. The sequence in DNA is TGTGCCTCATGGCTGGGGGCCTCCTACGAGCAGTACTTC.